The clone carrying this T cell receptor beta chain was seen just once. The data stem from a study of blood T cell repertoires in COVID-19. Study-wide context: Samples came from the United States, Italy and Spain, spanning acute and convalescent COVID-19. Sources were T cells, B-cell-depleted T cells, or PBMCs; the material itself was cDNA or gDNA.

As handled by the study authors: Reference gene primer amplification in the assay estimated nucleated cell counts. Only in-frame clones appear in the TCRdb table, and some are missing; sequencing was by immunoSEQ multiplex PCR. V, J and clone size reflect that table, while D and trimming were determined from the DNA. The repertoire holds more than 60,000 clones, with roughly 85% as singletons. Sequenced sample: peripheral blood. This receptor was identified in a human donor in a cohort sampled during active COVID-19.

The CDR3: CASSYSAEGGTDTQYF. Written as DNA, the CDR3 is TGTGCCAGCAGTTACTCCGCGGAGGGGGGGACAGATACGCAGTATTTT. The chain joins TRBV6-2 or TRBV6-3 to TRBJ2-3; D is possibly TRBD2 (7 bases). CDR3 length: 16 residues. Deletions cut 0 bases from V and 3 bases from J, with 13 bases between. The germline gives CDR1 MNHEY, CDR2 SVGEGT.